The subject of this entry is one T cell receptor beta chain. Its antigen is still unknown. The record has no base qualities; no much larger clone is one base away. For every enrolled patient, mismatch repair deficiency was confirmed by either polymerase chain reaction or immunohistochemistry. A few patients who responded to pembrolizumab therapy underwent TCR sequencing. The phase II trial prospectively tested pembrolizumab PD-1 blockade in advanced mismatch repair-deficient cancers regardless of tissue of origin. Serial peripheral blood T cell samples were collected before and at multiple times after starting PD-1 blockade. Blood sampling times were reported as weeks after the first pembrolizumab dose. The data belong to a study of PD-1 blockade in mismatch repair-deficient tumors (dated by TCRdb to about 2017). For the study in its entirety: Between late 2013 and September 2016, approximately 90 consecutive patients with around 11 mismatch repair-deficient cancer types, all previously treated and progressing, were enrolled in the trial. Tumor-associated T cell clones were tracked in the peripheral blood of patients responding to PD-1 blockade by deep sequencing of TCR CDR3 regions. What the authors observed across the whole study: Tumor-resident clones, often undetectable in blood before treatment, expanded rapidly after pembrolizumab and then contracted, generally before radiologic responses.

Receptor amplification or capture employed the immunoSEQ multiplex PCR assay. Held by TCRdb, this immuneACCESS table contains in-frame sequences only and omits some clones. Under half of the omission traces to an unresolved V gene where checked; the cause of the rest is unknown. The sample has around 48,000 clones on record, around 80% of them singletons. Jointly, the top ten make up 3.3% of the sample. CDR1 MNHEY and CDR2 SMNVEV were looked up in the germline V gene (reference sequence). Cut back by 10 bases and 2 bases, the V and J ends lie 5 bases apart. From its cysteine to its phenylalanine, the CDR3 spans 10 amino acids. Just CDR3 DNA is preserved here, 30 bases in frame from base 1.

The chain couples TRBV27 to TRBJ2-5; the D gene assignment is ambiguous. The sequencing here drew on peripheral blood, taken 4 weeks after starting pembrolizumab. This TCR was recovered from an adult with mismatch repair-deficient cancer. The CDR3 has the sequence CATPQETQYF. The DNA sequence reads TGTGCCACCCCTCAAGAGACCCAGTACTTC.